A selection of T cell receptor beta chains follows, all from one sample in a study of blood T cell repertoires in COVID-19. Profiled with immunoSEQ multiplex PCR; TCRdb holds only in-frame clones, not every one. The sample contains over 200,000 clones, approximately 90% of which appear only once. The specimen was peripheral blood. The source of these receptors is a man between 25 and 39 years old with acute or convalescent COVID-19. CDR3s leave out the opening cysteine and the closing phenylalanine or tryptophan. Clone size is shown for a subset of rows, as once, few, many or a class of expanded clone.

abundance: -
v_gene: TRBV6-5
CDR3aa: ASSSGTVREKLF

abundance: -
v_gene: TRBV28
CDR3aa: AINAGPAGANVLT

abundance: -
v_gene: TRBV5-4
CDR3aa: ASSLNSFYGYT

abundance: -
v_gene: TRBV5-1
CDR3aa: ASSSTGGGEKLF

abundance: -
v_gene: TRBV10-2
CDR3aa: ASSRRTGRLGDGYT

abundance: -
v_gene: TRBV18
CDR3aa: ASSPPRAGGRGEQF

abundance: -
v_gene: TRBV27
CDR3aa: ASSLSYLETQY

abundance: once
v_gene: TRBV7-9
CDR3aa: ASSLVGAVSAYEQY

abundance: -
v_gene: TRBV18
CDR3aa: ATTGGPGEEQF

abundance: -
v_gene: TRBV28
CDR3aa: ASSRGTEAF

abundance: -
v_gene: TRBV5-1
CDR3aa: ASSFRQGAMASGLTRDTQY

abundance: -
v_gene: TRBV5-1
CDR3aa: ASSGTTGDITEAF

abundance: -
v_gene: TRBV7-3
CDR3aa: ASSLGLAGTGELF

abundance: -
v_gene: TRBV5-6
CDR3aa: ASNGGLMNTEAF

abundance: few
v_gene: TRBV5-1
CDR3aa: ASSLGRLNTGELF

abundance: -
v_gene: TRBV5-6
CDR3aa: ASSPTSLNTGELF

abundance: -
v_gene: TRBV28
CDR3aa: ASTQGGTNEKLF

abundance: -
v_gene: TRBV27
CDR3aa: ASRWRGLATTDTQY

abundance: -
v_gene: TRBV19
CDR3aa: ASSIPGQGDQPQH